This paragraph covers one TCR beta chain sequence. Within 2 weeks of study entry, exposed participants had contacted a PCR-confirmed or clinician-diagnosed COVID-19 case. V lost 3 bases, J lost 1 base, and 5 bases stayed unmatched. In germline, CDR1 is SSHAT, CDR2 FNYEAQ (reference sequence). The CDR3 consists of 15 residues. These data originate in a study of blood T cell repertoires in COVID-19. The wider study: PBMCs, B-cell-depleted T cells, or T cells provided the cDNA or gDNA that made up the material.

Data came from immunoSEQ multiplex PCR; TCRdb stores just in-frame clones and leaves some out. The sample includes fewer than 350,000 clones, around nine tenths of them seen just once. This chain joins TRBV7-7 and TRBJ2-5; 7 nucleotides match TRBD2. The TCR sequence derives from a woman between 25 and 40 years old who had been exposed to COVID-19. The sample taken for sequencing was PBMCs or T cells enriched from blood (not recorded which). The CDR3 spells CASSFYPSGQETQYF. As DNA, the CDR3 is TGTGCCAGCAGCTTCTATCCTAGCGGCCAAGAGACCCAGTACTTC. The full variable domain, its missing parts supplied by reference TRBV7-7 and TRBJ2-5, is GAGVSQSPRYKVTKRGQDVTLRCDPISSHATLYWYQQALGQGPEFLTYFNYEAQPDKSGLPSDRFSAERPEGSISTLTIQRTEQRDSAMYRCASSFYPSGQETQYFGPGTRLLVL.